This record covers a single T cell receptor beta chain. This sample was included in a study of blood T cell repertoires in COVID-19. Study-wide context: Acute-phase and convalescent COVID-19 samples originated in the United States, Italy and Spain. Sample material is recorded as cDNA or gDNA derived from T cells, B-cell-depleted T cells, or PBMCs.

Original data processing: Quantification of nucleated cells was approximated via reference gene primer amplification. Only in-frame clones appear in the TCRdb table, and some are missing; sequencing was by immunoSEQ multiplex PCR. D and trimming come from the DNA, and the V and J calls and clone size come from that table. The table includes 200,000 or so clones, over 75% detected once. Trimming stripped 4 bases from V and 1 base from J, with 4 bases between. The CDR3 spans 12 residues. Germline CDR1 and CDR2: SGHDN and FVKESK. The TCR sequence derives from a woman aged 40-49 years who had recovered from COVID-19. The sample comprised peripheral blood. V is TRBV14 and J is TRBJ1-1; unclear D gene. The CDR3 is CASSLWNTEAFF. The CDR3 coding sequence is TGTGCCAGCAGCCTCTGGAACACTGAAGCTTTCTTT.